A selection of T cell receptor beta chains follows, all from one sample in a study of early T cells in non-severe SARS-CoV-2 infection. TCRdb called the 5' RACE reads again in MiXCR, with one record for every CDR3 protein. Altogether tens of thousands of distinct CDR3 sequences are present, less than 7.5% being singletons, with the ten largest covering around 25%. The starting material was whole blood, obtained at baseline. All receptors come from an adult who was a healthcare worker with PCR-confirmed SARS-CoV-2 infection or an uninfected control (not recorded which). The CDR3 runs from the conserved cysteine through the conserved F or W. The D gene is left open where the match is weak. Clone size appears in some rows only: once, few, many, or a class for an expanded clone.

J gene,V gene,D gene,clone size,CDR3 DNA,CDR3 protein
TRBJ2-1,TRBV28,-,few,TGTGCCAGCAGGCCCCCCGGCCAACGGGGCAATGAGCAGTTCTTC,CASRPPGQRGNEQFF
TRBJ1-3,TRBV2,-,few,TGTGCCAGCAGTGAAAGGAGCTCTGGAAACACCATATATTTT,CASSERSSGNTIYF
TRBJ2-7,TRBV29-1,-,many,TGCAGCGTTCGGGAGTCCTACGAGCAGTACTTC,CSVRESYEQYF
TRBJ2-7,TRBV10-3,-,-,TGTGCCATCAGCGGAGGGGCCGCCTACGAGCAGTACTTC,CAISGGAAYEQYF
TRBJ2-1,TRBV6-2/TRBV6-3,-,-,TGTGCCAGCAGTTACAGGTCCCCGAGGACTGTGGGAAATGAGCAGTTCTTC,CASSYRSPRTVGNEQFF
TRBJ2-5,TRBV7-9,-,-,TGTGCCAGCAGCTTGGGTTTCCAAGAGACCCAGTACTTC,CASSLGFQETQYF
TRBJ2-5,TRBV9,TRBD1,-,TGTGCCAGCAGCTCCCGTCCGGGACAGGGGGTGGAGACCCAGTACTTC,CASSSRPGQGVETQYF
TRBJ1-5,TRBV30,-,many,TGTGCCTGGGGCTCTACCGTACAGCCCCAGCATTTT,CAWGSTVQPQHF
TRBJ2-1,TRBV2,TRBD2,many,TGTGCCAGCAGTGGACTAGCGGGACCGTACAATGAGCAGTTCTTC,CASSGLAGPYNEQFF
TRBJ1-1,TRBV28,TRBD1,many,TGTGCCAGCAGTCCGCCAGGGGGCTTCATGAACACTGAAGCTTTCTTT,CASSPPGGFMNTEAFF
TRBJ2-1,TRBV7-2,-,many,TGTGCCAGCAGCTTAGAAGGGCTAGGACAGCAGTTCTTC,CASSLEGLGQQFF
TRBJ1-6,TRBV4-3,-,-,TGCGCCAGCAGCCAAGTGAGCAGGATTGAATCACCCCTCCACTTT,CASSQVSRIESPLHF
TRBJ2-5,TRBV3-1,-,few,TGTGCCAGCAGCCAAGCCCCTACAGGCCCTGAGACCCAGTACTTC,CASSQAPTGPETQYF
TRBJ2-7,TRBV12-3/TRBV12-4,TRBD2,-,TGTGCCAGCAGCCGACGACTAGCGGGAGCCTCATCGGCCTACGAGCAGTACTTC,CASSRRLAGASSAYEQYF
TRBJ2-7,TRBV11-2,TRBD1,-,TGTGCCAGCAGCTTAGGACGGACAGGGTACGAGCAGTACTTC,CASSLGRTGYEQYF
TRBJ2-5,TRBV10-3,-,many,TGTGCCATCAGTGACTTCCGGAGTACGGAGACCCAGTACTTC,CAISDFRSTETQYF
TRBJ1-5,TRBV5-6,-,-,TGTGCCAGCAGCTCACGGGGATGGAATCAGCCCCAGCATTTT,CASSSRGWNQPQHF
TRBJ2-7,TRBV20-1,-,-,TGCAGTGCTCGACGGACGGGGCTTCAGTACGAGCAGTACTTC,CSARRTGLQYEQYF
TRBJ2-1,TRBV7-9,TRBD2,-,TGTGCCAGCAGCACCGGGACTAGCGGTTACAATGAGCAGTTCTTC,CASSTGTSGYNEQFF
TRBJ2-3,TRBV12-3/TRBV12-4,-,once,TGTGCCAGCAGTTTTCTGGGGCTGGGACTCATGAATACGCAGTATTTT,CASSFLGLGLMNTQYF
TRBJ2-7,TRBV29-1,TRBD1,many,TGCAGCGTTGGTTATGAGGACAGGGTTTTTTCCTACGAGCAGTACTTC,CSVGYEDRVFSYEQYF
TRBJ1-2,TRBV5-1,-,many,TGCGCCAGCAGCTTTGACCCGGACAGCTTCTATGGCTACACCTTC,CASSFDPDSFYGYTF
TRBJ1-4,TRBV10-2,-,many,TGCGCCAGCAAGAAGGGCAGGGCTGAACTAGCTAATGAAAAACTGTTTTTT,CASKKGRAELANEKLFF
TRBJ2-2,TRBV12-3/TRBV12-4,TRBD2,many,TGTGCCAGCAACAAGCCCCTGGGGGCGGGAGGCGGTTTTACCGGGGAGCTGTTTTTT,CASNKPLGAGGGFTGELFF
TRBJ2-6,TRBV27,-,many,TGTGCCAGCAGTAGTAGCGGTAAGGCTGGGGCCAACGTCCTGACTTTC,CASSSSGKAGANVLTF
TRBJ1-4,TRBV7-9,-,many,TGTGCCAGCAGCTTCGGCCAGGGGCTTAATGAAAAACTGTTTTTT,CASSFGQGLNEKLFF
TRBJ1-5,TRBV18,-,-,TGTGCCAGCTCACCTTTTCAGTCTGACAATCAGCCCCAGCATTTT,CASSPFQSDNQPQHF
TRBJ2-1,TRBV6-2/TRBV6-3,TRBD1,few,TGTGCCAGCAGTTATGCGGGACAGGACTACAATGAGCAGTTCTTC,CASSYAGQDYNEQFF
TRBJ1-1,TRBV30,-,many,TGTGCCTGGAGTGTACACGGCAACACTGAAGCTTTCTTT,CAWSVHGNTEAFF
TRBJ2-1,TRBV7-9,-,many,TGTGCCAGCAGCTTGAGGGGGGTGTTCAATGAGCAGTTCTTC,CASSLRGVFNEQFF
TRBJ1-1,TRBV5-4,-,many,TGTGCCAGCAGCCCCTGGCGGGGGCCGAACACTGAAGCTTTCTTT,CASSPWRGPNTEAFF
TRBJ2-2,TRBV7-3,TRBD1,few,TGTGCCAGCAAGCAAGGGGGCGCGACCGGGGAGCTGTTTTTT,CASKQGGATGELFF
TRBJ2-3,TRBV7-9,TRBD2,many,TGTGCCAGCAGTTCCAAAGCGGGAGCCGGCGCAGATACGCAGTATTTT,CASSSKAGAGADTQYF
TRBJ1-5,TRBV4-1,-,-,TGCGCCAGCAGCCAAGCCCAGGGGACCAGCAATCAGCCCCAGCATTTT,CASSQAQGTSNQPQHF
TRBJ2-1,TRBV18,-,medium-sized,TGTGCCAGCTCACCTTTCGAGAATGAGCAGTTCTTC,CASSPFENEQFF